Shown below are 24 T cell receptor beta chains from a single sample sequenced in a study of blood T cells in healthy people across ages. A second PCR of about 6 to 11 cycles used a sample-barcoded 5' primer and a J-beta primer mix. TCRdb re-called the 5' RACE reads with MiXCR, one entry per CDR3 protein. In the table there are 1.6 million or so distinct CDR3 sequences, about 32% of which are singletons. Specimen: blood. These receptors were obtained from a woman younger than 45 in good health.

The chain employs TRBV2 and TRBJ2-7; D is possibly TRBD1 (5 bases). V was pared by 6 bases and J by 3 bases, with 12 bases between. The germline CDR1 and CDR2 sequences are SNHLY and FYNNEI. There are 13 residues in the CDR3. The CDR3, as DNA: TGTGCCAGCAGACTGGACAAGAACTACGAGCAGTACTTC. Amino acid sequence: CASRLDKNYEQYF.

This clonotype was counted many times. The chain links TRBV10-3 to TRBJ2-4, with D possibly TRBD1 on 6 matching bases. Germline loops: CDR1 ENHRY, CDR2 SYGVKD. Trimming removed 6 bases at V and 8 bases at J, with 26 bases between. This CDR3 has 17 residues. CDR3 in DNA: TGTGCCATCAGCCATACCCAGGGGCTTGGGGTGCCTGACATTCAGTACTTC. Encoded protein: CAISHTQGLGVPDIQYF.

The chain links TRBV20-1 to TRBJ1-1; 7 positions match TRBD1. CDR3 length: 14 amino acids. V dropped 8 bases and J dropped 5; count of bases not matched to a gene: 14. The V gene's germline CDR1 is DFQATT and CDR2 SNEGSKA (reference sequence). CDR3 nucleotides: TGCAGTACACACCCGACAGGGTGGGGAACTGAAGCTTTCTTT. The encoded protein is CSTHPTGWGTEAFF.

This clonotype came up many times. This chain joins TRBV5-5 and TRBJ2-5; the D is unclear. This CDR3 spans 15 amino acids. The V gene's germline CDR1 is SGHKS and CDR2 YYEKEE (reference sequence). V was shortened by 5 bases and J by 5 bases, with 19 bases between the two germline ends. CDR3 residues: CASSWAVLDGETQYF. CDR3 coding DNA: TGTGCCAGCAGTTGGGCCGTTTTGGACGGGGAGACCCAGTACTTC.

This clonotype has more than one count but fewer than ten. The chain has TRBV12-3 or TRBV12-4 and TRBJ2-4; D unclear. The DNA matches TRBJ2-7 better at its end, which makes the J call doubtful. There are 12 residues in the CDR3. This CDR3 is CASSNFLHEQYF. The CDR3 region has the DNA TGTGCCAGCAGCAACTTTCTCCACGAGCAGTACTTC.

This clonotype was observed a few times. The genes are TRBV5-1 and TRBJ2-1; D remains unclear. Germline values: CDR1 SGHRS, CDR2 YFSETQ. V lost 0 bases, J lost 4 bases, and 8 bases lay in between. The CDR3 is made up of 14 amino acids. The CDR3 here is CASSLEALYNEQFF. Written as DNA, the CDR3 is TGCGCCAGCAGCTTGGAGGCTTTGTACAATGAGCAGTTCTTC.

This clonotype was counted only a few times. The chain uses TRBV4-1 and TRBJ2-7, with D possibly being TRBD1 or TRBD2 (5 bases each). The CDR3 is 15 residues long. V was clipped by 4 bases and J by 2 bases, with 15 bases between them. In germline, CDR1 is MGHRA, CDR2 YSYEKL. The CDR3 nucleotides are TGCGCCAGCAGCCTAACCGGGACGGATCCCTACGAGCAGTACTTC. It codes for CASSLTGTDPYEQYF.

This rearrangement joins TRBV12-3 or TRBV12-4 to TRBJ2-3, with a possible D match to TRBD1 (6 bases). The CDR3 sequence is 14 residues long. V was clipped by 11 bases and J by 5 bases, with 20 bases between them. This chain's CDR3 is CAPSERGTLDTQYF. As DNA, the CDR3 is TGTGCCCCCAGTGAGAGGGGGACGTTAGATACGCAGTATTTT.

Only a few counts were recorded for this clonotype. The rearrangement uses TRBV5-1 and TRBJ2-5; a possible D gene is TRBD2 (5 bases). The CDR3 extends over 13 amino acids. CDR1 SGHRS and CDR2 YFSETQ come from the germline V gene. Trimming removed 6 bases from V and 5 bases from J, with 14 bases in between. CDR3 region: CASMEVRGETQYF. CDR3 sequence (DNA): TGCGCCAGCATGGAGGTTAGAGGGGAGACCCAGTACTTC.

CDR3 nucleotide sequence: TGTGCCACCAGCAGCCTCCGGACAGGGGGTAACTATGGCTACACCTTC. Amino acid sequence: CATSSLRTGGNYGYTF. The chain has TRBV15 and TRBJ1-2, with 10 bases identical to TRBD1. Germline CDR1 LNHNV, CDR2 YYDKDF (reference sequence). The V gene end was trimmed by 3 bases and the J gene end by 1 base; junction bases not matched to a gene: 5. The CDR3 is 16 residues long.

This chain joins TRBV6-1 and TRBJ2-1; 10 bases align to TRBD1. V was clipped by 2 bases and J by 4 bases; unmatched bases: 2. CDR3 size: 15 residues. Germline CDR1 MNHNS, CDR2 SASEGT. The CDR3: CASSERGQGYNEQFF. The CDR3 bases are TGTGCCAGCAGTGAAAGGGGACAGGGGTACAATGAGCAGTTCTTC.

The chain recombines TRBV7-2 with TRBJ2-5, with D perhaps given as TRBD1 or TRBD2 (5 bases each). Matching the DNA end better, TRBJ2-7 makes the J call doubtful. Germline loops: CDR1 SGHTA, CDR2 FQGNSA. The CDR3 runs 13 residues. The CDR3 protein is CASSPRDVHEQYF. The CDR3 nucleotides are TGTGCCAGCAGCCCACGGGACGTACACGAGCAGTACTTC.

This clonotype was picked up a small number of times. The chain employs TRBV28 and TRBJ2-7; 11 bases align to TRBD2. Per the germline V gene, CDR1 is MDHEN and CDR2 is SYDVKM. The CDR3 is made up of 14 amino acids. The V and J ends lost 10 bases and 4 bases, in that order; junction bases with no gene match: 9. CDR3 residues: CAIKLAGEGYEQYF. The DNA for the CDR3 is TGTGCCATTAAACTAGCGGGAGAGGGGTACGAGCAGTACTTC.

This sequence joins TRBV24-1 and TRBJ2-6, with D possibly matching TRBD1 (5 bases). Germline CDR1 and CDR2: KGHDR and SFDVKD. The CDR3 contains 18 residues. Trimming removed 3 bases at V and 0 bases at J, with 14 bases between. The CDR3 sequence is CATSDPTGSNSGANVLTF. CDR3 DNA: TGTGCCACCAGTGATCCAACAGGCTCAAACTCTGGGGCCAACGTCCTGACTTTC.

A few counts support this clonotype. The chain uses TRBV4-3 and TRBJ2-5; TRBD1 agrees at 11 bases. The trim removed 1 base at V and 1 base at J, leaving 5 bases unmatched. CDR1 is LGHNA, CDR2 YSLEER, per germline. The CDR3 is 17 amino acids. CDR3 DNA sequence: TGCGCCAGCAGCCAAGCTGGGACAGGGGGATTCCAAGAGACCCAGTACTTC. It translates to CASSQAGTGGFQETQYF.

J is TRBJ2-7 and V is TRBV2; 12 bases align to TRBD1. The DNA end is a closer match to TRBJ2-5, so the J assignment may be wrong. CDR3 length: 16 amino acids. The germline CDR1 and CDR2 sequences are SNHLY and FYNNEI. The CDR3 loop reads CASSSGTGGSRETQYF. The DNA for the CDR3 is TGTGCCAGCAGTTCCGGGACAGGGGGCTCGCGGGAGACCCAGTACTTC.

The chain joins TRBV7-2 to TRBJ1-2, with D possibly TRBD1 on 6 matching bases. Germline CDR1 reads SGHTA; CDR2 reads FQGNSA. The CDR3 runs 16 residues. V lost 5 bases and J 6 bases, leaving 22 bases between the germline ends. The CDR3 spells CASSPKGGRPRDGYTF. The CDR3 DNA reads TGTGCCAGCAGCCCCAAGGGGGGCAGGCCTCGGGATGGCTACACCTTC.

This clonotype was seen only a few times. This chain connects TRBV30 to TRBJ2-3, with unresolved D. Trimming took 1 base from V and 6 from J, leaving 14 bases between them. From germline, CDR1 is GTSNPN and CDR2 SVGIG (reference sequence). This CDR3 is 14 amino acids long. In DNA, the CDR3 is TGTGCCTGGAGTGGGGGTTCTCAAAGCGATACGCAGTATTTT. Amino acid sequence: CAWSGGSQSDTQYF.

The chain couples TRBV2 to TRBJ2-2; D gene unclear. The CDR3 is 12 amino acids. CDR1 SNHLY and CDR2 FYNNEI come from the germline V gene. V lost 10 bases and J 5 bases, leaving 11 bases between the germline ends. In nucleotides, the CDR3 is TGTGCCACAAAAAGACGAACCGGGGAGCTGTTTTTT. It encodes CATKRRTGELFF.

The rearrangement joins TRBV20-1 to TRBJ1-5, with D hard to call. The CDR3 is 17 amino acids. Germline lookup yields CDR1 DFQATT and CDR2 SNEGSKA (reference sequence). V was pared by 3 bases and J by 0 bases, with 18 bases between. CDR3 amino acids: CSASLTLTGYSNQPQHF. CDR3 nucleotides: TGCAGTGCTAGCCTCACCCTGACCGGATATAGCAATCAGCCCCAGCATTTT.

The chain combines TRBV29-1 with TRBJ1-1; D is undetermined. Germline-derived CDR1 and CDR2 are SQVTM and ANQGSEA. Between the trimmed V and J ends, which lost 3 bases and 1 base, there was a span of 9 bases. The CDR3 has 13 amino acids. The CDR3 protein is CSVEPGTNTEAFF. The CDR3 nucleotides read TGCAGCGTTGAGCCTGGAACGAACACTGAAGCTTTCTTT.

The rearrangement links TRBV27 to TRBJ1-6, with a weak D call TRBD1 (5 bases). This CDR3 has 15 residues. V shed 5 bases and J shed 6 bases, with 14 bases lying between them. Germline loops: CDR1 MNHEY, CDR2 SMNVEV (reference sequence). CDR3 in DNA: TGTGCCAGCAGTCGCCAGGGCGTTACTAATTCACCCCTCCACTTT. Translation gives CASSRQGVTNSPLHF.

This clonotype showed up just once. Its ends do not fully match the called genes, so a read error is possible. The rearrangement uses TRBV6-1 and TRBJ1-5; D call uncertain. Germline CDR1 reads MNHNS; CDR2 reads SASEGT. This CDR3 contains 14 residues. CDR3 residues: CTSPPSFWGQPQHF. The CDR3 nucleotides read TGTACCAGCCCGCCCAGTTTTTGGGGTCAGCCCCAGCATTTT.

The CDR3, as DNA: TGCAGTGCTATTAGCGGGAGTGTAACAGATACGCAGTATTTT. Residues: CSAISGSVTDTQYF. The chain is built from TRBV20-1 and TRBJ2-3, with 9 bases fitting TRBD2. The CDR3 is made up of 14 amino acids. The ends lost 4 bases at V and 3 bases at J; junction bases unmatched: 5. Germline V gene sequence: CDR1 DFQATT, CDR2 SNEGSKA (reference sequence).